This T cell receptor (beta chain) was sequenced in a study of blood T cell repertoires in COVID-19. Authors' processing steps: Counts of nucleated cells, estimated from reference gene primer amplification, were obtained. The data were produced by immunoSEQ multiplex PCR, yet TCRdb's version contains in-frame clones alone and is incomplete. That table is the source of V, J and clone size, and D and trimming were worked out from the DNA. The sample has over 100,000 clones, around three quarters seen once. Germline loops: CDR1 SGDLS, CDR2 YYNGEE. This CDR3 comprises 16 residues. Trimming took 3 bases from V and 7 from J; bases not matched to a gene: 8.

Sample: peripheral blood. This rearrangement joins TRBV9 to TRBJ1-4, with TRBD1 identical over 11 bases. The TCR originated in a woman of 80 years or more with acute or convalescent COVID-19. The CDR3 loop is CASSALGQGAFEKLFF. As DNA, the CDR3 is TGTGCCAGCAGCGCTTTAGGACAGGGGGCTTTTGAAAAACTGTTTTTT.